One and the same sample provided the 10 T cell receptor beta chains below, sequenced in a study of human T cells and chemical hapten exposure. TCRdb re-derived calls from the RACE reads in MiXCR, one entry per CDR3 protein. The sample carries some 400,000 distinct CDR3 sequences, roughly 5% recorded once. Specified time point: patch test 1, 2 weeks after DPC sensitization. Specified treatment: therapeutic diphenylcyclopropenone sensitization with weekly scalp DPC. This material consisted of whole blood, taken in connection with sensitization to the hapten diphenylcyclopropenone (DPC). The receptors were gathered from a woman aged 50 to 65 with alopecia areata. Some clones in this sample may be carry-over from other donors' samples.

This clonotype was observed at least ten times. This chain connects TRBV4-3 to TRBJ2-7; 11 nucleotides line up with TRBD2. The trim removed 4 bases at V and 0 bases at J, leaving 8 bases unmatched. CDR3 length: 17 amino acids. Per germline, CDR1 LGHNA and CDR2 YSLEER. The CDR3 region is CASSPELAGALSYEQYF. The CDR3 coding sequence is TGCGCCAGCAGCCCTGAACTAGCGGGAGCGCTCTCCTACGAGCAGTACTTC.

V gene TRBV29-1 combines with J gene TRBJ1-2; no firm D call. The V gene's germline CDR1 is SQVTM and CDR2 ANQGSEA. The V gene lost 1 base and the J gene lost 4 bases, with 4 bases spanning the gap. This CDR3 comprises 11 residues. CDR3 region: CSVEGPYGYTF. CDR3 nucleotides: TGCAGCGTTGAAGGGCCCTATGGCTACACCTTC.

This clonotype was detected many times. The J gene is TRBJ2-3, the V gene TRBV9; D unclear. The CDR3 extends over 14 amino acids. CDR1 SGDLS and CDR2 YYNGEE come from the germline V gene. Trimming shortened V by 0 bases and J by 6 bases, and 11 bases separated the two germline ends. The CDR3: CASSVEGSPDTQYF. The CDR3, as DNA: TGTGCCAGCAGCGTAGAGGGTAGCCCCGATACGCAGTATTTT. Drawing the rest from reference TRBV9 and TRBJ2-3, the complete variable domain is DSGVTQTPKHLITATGQRVTLRCSPRSGDLSVYWYQQSLDQGLQFLIQYYNGEERAKGNILERFSAQQFPDLHSELNLSSLELGDSALYFCASSVEGSPDTQYFGPGTRLTVL.

This clonotype was found a few times. Its ends do not fully match the called genes, so a read error is possible. CDR3 amino acids: CSVGSGGGTQYF. CDR3 sequence (DNA): TGCAGTGTTGGGTCGGGGGGAGGTACGCAGTATTTT. V and J are TRBV29-1 and TRBJ2-3; 7 bases are a match to TRBD2. The V gene's germline CDR1 is SQVTM and CDR2 ANQGSEA. The length of the CDR3 is 12 residues.

This clonotype was found a few times. The J gene is TRBJ2-3, the V gene TRBV2, with TRBD2 matching 12 bases. The germline V gene encodes CDR1 SNHLY and CDR2 FYNNEI. V lost 0 bases, J lost 7 bases, and 11 bases stayed unmatched. This CDR3 region has 18 residues. The CDR3, as DNA: TGTGCCAGCAGTGAAGCGCTTCGCCTAGCGGGAGGGGGAAATACGCAGTATTTT. Amino acids: CASSEALRLAGGGNTQYF.

In this sample, this clonotype turned up a few times. The chain carries TRBV28 and TRBJ2-3; TRBD1 or TRBD2 may be the D gene (5 bases each). This CDR3 comprises 14 residues. Germline values: CDR1 MDHEN, CDR2 SYDVKM. V dropped 6 bases and J dropped 4 bases, with 14 bases sitting between them. CDR3 amino acids: CASRPEWGSDTQYF. CDR3 nucleotides: TGTGCCAGCAGACCTGAATGGGGGTCAGATACGCAGTATTTT. The full variable domain, completed using reference TRBV28 and TRBJ2-3, is DVKVTQSSRYLVKRTGEKVFLECVQDMDHENMFWYRQDPGLGLRLIYFSYDVKMKEKGDIPEGYSVSREKKERFSLILESASTNQTSMYLCASRPEWGSDTQYFGPGTRLTVL.

This clonotype came up many times. V gene TRBV4-1 combines with J gene TRBJ1-6; a possible D gene is TRBD1 (5 bases). Trimming cost V 3 bases and J 10 bases, with 22 bases left between them. The CDR3 is 17 residues long. CDR1 MGHRA and CDR2 YSYEKL come from the germline V gene. CDR3 coding DNA: TGCGCCAGCAGCCATCCCGAGAGTAAGGGGATTGGGTCACCCCTCCACTTT. This sequence encodes CASSHPESKGIGSPLHF.

This clonotype has only a few counts. The V call is TRBV2, the J call TRBJ2-2; 13 positions agree with TRBD2. With V trimmed by 2 bases and J by 7 bases, 16 bases remained unmatched. Germline CDR1 and CDR2: SNHLY and FYNNEI. CDR3 length equals 20 residues. CDR3 sequence (DNA): TGTGCCAGCAGTGAATTCCGACTAGCGGGAGGTCCGAAGGGGTTCGGGGAGCTGTTTTTT. Translation gives CASSEFRLAGGPKGFGELFF.

This clonotype was seen more than once but under ten times. This rearrangement joins TRBV7-6 to TRBJ2-5, with TRBD2 identical over 9 bases. The CDR3 extends over 15 amino acids. J was trimmed by 3 bases and V by 0 bases; bases with no gene match: 2. CDR1 and CDR2 (germline): SGHVS, FNYEAQ. CDR3 DNA sequence: TGTGCCAGCAGCTTAGCTGGCGGGAGGGAAGAGACCCAGTACTTC. This codes for CASSLAGGREETQYF. The full variable domain, with the rest looked up from reference TRBV7-6 and TRBJ2-5, is GAGVSQSPRYKVTKRGQDVALRCDPISGHVSLYWYRQALGQGPEFLTYFNYEAQQDKSGLPNDRFSAERPEGSISTLTIQRTEQRDSAMYRCASSLAGGREETQYFGPGTRLLVL.

In this sample, this clonotype turned up a few times. The chain joins TRBV12-3 or TRBV12-4 to TRBJ1-1; 8 nucleotides match TRBD1. This CDR3 contains 14 residues. V dropped 8 bases and J dropped 1; count of bases not matched to a gene: 6. The CDR3 nucleotides are TGTGCCAGCCTAACTGACAGGGGGAACACTGAAGCTTTCTTT. Amino acids: CASLTDRGNTEAFF.